The clone carrying this TCR beta chain showed up just a few times. This sample was included in a study of identical twins. TCRdb called the 5' RACE reads again in MiXCR, with one record for every CDR3 protein. The sample consists of 250,000 or so distinct CDR3 sequences, 7% to 8.5% of them appearing once. The same sample was also studied in work on yellow fever vaccine responses in identical twins.

Sequencing input: CD8+ T cells sorted from blood. The TCR originated in a woman aged 18-29 years in good health.

CDR3 region: CASSLSWGTSGYNEQFF. The CDR3 DNA is TGTGCCAGCAGTTTAAGTTGGGGGACTAGCGGCTACAATGAGCAGTTCTTC. The chain combines TRBV27 with TRBJ2-1; 11 bases agree with TRBD2. Germline V gene lookup returns CDR1 MNHEY and CDR2 SMNVEV (reference sequence). The V gene end was trimmed by 2 bases and the J gene end by 3 bases; junction bases not matched to a gene: 6. This CDR3 has 17 amino acids.